This entry concerns a single T cell receptor beta chain. Antigen specificity is unknown. A much bigger clone sits one base away, suggesting this may be a read error. This CDR3 spans 12 amino acids. The V gene end was trimmed by 4 bases and the J gene end by 7 bases; junction bases not matched to a gene: 2. From germline, CDR1 is MNHNS and CDR2 SASEGT. TCRdb reprocessed the multiplex PCR reads via MiXCR and lists one record per CDR3 protein. The sample lists about 130,000 distinct CDR3 sequences, less than 25% seen once, with 2% to 2.5% in the top ten. The lymph nodes were axillary draining lymph nodes from breast cancer patients. The data originate from a study of breast tumors, draining lymph nodes, adjacent tissues. Study-wide findings and caveats: Luminal-like breast cancer showed significantly higher tumor–nontumor repertoire similarity than basal-like. That most tumor T cells come from lymph nodes remained unproven. Compared with lymph nodes, tumors were less diverse; compared with nontumor tissue, more.

The sequencing sample was made of axillary lymph node tissue. The gene calls are TRBV6-1 and TRBJ1-2, with 8 bases that match TRBD1. This TCR was sampled from a female donor with breast cancer. Some clones in this sample may be carry-over from other donors' samples. The CDR3 loop reads CASSGTGFGYTF. The CDR3 DNA reads as TGTGCCAGCAGTGGGACAGGGTTTGGCTACACCTTC.